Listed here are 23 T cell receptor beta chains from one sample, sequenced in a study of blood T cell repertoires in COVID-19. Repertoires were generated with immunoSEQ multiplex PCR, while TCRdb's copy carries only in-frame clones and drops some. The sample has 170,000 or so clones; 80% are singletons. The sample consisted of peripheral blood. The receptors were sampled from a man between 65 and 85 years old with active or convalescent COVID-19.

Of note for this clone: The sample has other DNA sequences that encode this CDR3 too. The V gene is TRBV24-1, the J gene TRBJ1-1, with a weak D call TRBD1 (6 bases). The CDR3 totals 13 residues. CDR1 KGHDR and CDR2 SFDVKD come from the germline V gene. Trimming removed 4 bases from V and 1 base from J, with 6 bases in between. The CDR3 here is CATSDRGNTEAFF. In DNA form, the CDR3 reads TGTGCCACCAGTGACAGGGGGAACACTGAAGCTTTCTTT.

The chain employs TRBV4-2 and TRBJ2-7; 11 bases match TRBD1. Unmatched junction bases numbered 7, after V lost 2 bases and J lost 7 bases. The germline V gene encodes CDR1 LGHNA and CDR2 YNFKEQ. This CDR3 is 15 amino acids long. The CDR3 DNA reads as TGTGCCAGCAGCCAACCGGGACAGGGGGTAGGGGAGCAGTACTTC. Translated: CASSQPGQGVGEQYF.

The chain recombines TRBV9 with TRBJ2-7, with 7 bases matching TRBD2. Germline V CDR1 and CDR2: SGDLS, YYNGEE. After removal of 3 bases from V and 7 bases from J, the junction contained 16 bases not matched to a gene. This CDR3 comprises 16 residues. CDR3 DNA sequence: TGTGCCAGCAGCGCCCGCGGGGCGGGAGAGAGGGGAGAGCAGTACTTC. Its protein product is CASSARGAGERGEQYF.

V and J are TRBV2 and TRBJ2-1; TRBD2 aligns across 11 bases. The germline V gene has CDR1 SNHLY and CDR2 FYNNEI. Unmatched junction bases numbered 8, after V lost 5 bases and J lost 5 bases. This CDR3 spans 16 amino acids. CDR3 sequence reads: CASSPTTSGANNEQFF. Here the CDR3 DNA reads TGTGCCAGCAGTCCGACGACTAGCGGGGCTAACAATGAGCAGTTCTTC.

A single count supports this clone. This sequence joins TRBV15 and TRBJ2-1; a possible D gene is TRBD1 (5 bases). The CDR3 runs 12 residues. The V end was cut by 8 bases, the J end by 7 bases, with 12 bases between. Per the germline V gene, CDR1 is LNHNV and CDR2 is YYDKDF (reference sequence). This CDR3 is CATQGPRNEQFF. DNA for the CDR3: TGTGCCACCCAGGGCCCTAGGAATGAGCAGTTCTTC.

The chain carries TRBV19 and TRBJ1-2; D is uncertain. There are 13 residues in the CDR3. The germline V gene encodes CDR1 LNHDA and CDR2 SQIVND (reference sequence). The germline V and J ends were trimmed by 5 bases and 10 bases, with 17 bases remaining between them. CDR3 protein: CASSRSQNLDYTF. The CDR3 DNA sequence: TGTGCCAGTAGTCGGTCGCAAAACCTCGACTACACCTTC.

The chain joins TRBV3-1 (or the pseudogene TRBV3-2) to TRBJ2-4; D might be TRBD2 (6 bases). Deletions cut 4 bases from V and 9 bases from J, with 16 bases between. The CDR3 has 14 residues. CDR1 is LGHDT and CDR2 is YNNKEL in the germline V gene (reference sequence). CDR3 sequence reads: CASSLSVVGGIQYF. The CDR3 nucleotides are TGTGCCAGCAGCCTTAGTGTCGTGGGAGGCATTCAGTACTTC.

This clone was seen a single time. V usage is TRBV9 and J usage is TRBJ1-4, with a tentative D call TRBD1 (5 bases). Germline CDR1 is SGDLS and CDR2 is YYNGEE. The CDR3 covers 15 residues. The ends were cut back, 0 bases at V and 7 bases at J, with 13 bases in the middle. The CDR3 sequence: CASSVAGGTREKLFF. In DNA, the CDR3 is TGTGCCAGCAGCGTAGCTGGGGGGACCCGTGAAAAACTGTTTTTT.

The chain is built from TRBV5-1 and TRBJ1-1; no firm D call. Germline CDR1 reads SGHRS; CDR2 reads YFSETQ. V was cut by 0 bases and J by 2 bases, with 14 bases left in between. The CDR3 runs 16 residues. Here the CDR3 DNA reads TGCGCCAGCAGCTTGGAAACGGGAACCGCAAACACTGAAGCTTTCTTT. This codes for CASSLETGTANTEAFF.

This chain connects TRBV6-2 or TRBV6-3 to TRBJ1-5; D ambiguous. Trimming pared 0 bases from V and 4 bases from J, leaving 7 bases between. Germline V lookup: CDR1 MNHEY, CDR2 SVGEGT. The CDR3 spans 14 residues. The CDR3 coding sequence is TGTGCCAGCAGTTACTCGCGGGGAAATCAGCCCCAGCATTTT. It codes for CASSYSRGNQPQHF.

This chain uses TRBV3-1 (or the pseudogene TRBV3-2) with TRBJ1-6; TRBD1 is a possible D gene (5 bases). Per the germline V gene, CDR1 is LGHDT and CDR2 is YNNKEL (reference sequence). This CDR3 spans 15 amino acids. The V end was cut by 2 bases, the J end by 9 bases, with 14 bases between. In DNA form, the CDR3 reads TGTGCCAGCAGCCAAAGACAGTCAGATAGTTCACCCCTCCACTTT. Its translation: CASSQRQSDSSPLHF.

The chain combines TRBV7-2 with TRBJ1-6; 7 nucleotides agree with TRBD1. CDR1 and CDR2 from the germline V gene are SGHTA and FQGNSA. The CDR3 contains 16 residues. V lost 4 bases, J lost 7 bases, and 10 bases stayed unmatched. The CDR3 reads CASSSQGRQGNSPLHF. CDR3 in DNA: TGTGCCAGCAGCTCCCAAGGACGACAGGGCAATTCACCCCTCCACTTT.

The CDR3 coding sequence is TGTGCCAGCTCGACTAGCGGATTTTACGAGCAGTACTTC. It is translated as CASSTSGFYEQYF. V is TRBV27 and J is TRBJ2-7; 9 bases align to TRBD2. J gave up 4 bases and V 8 bases, and 6 bases lay outside the gene matches. The CDR3 is 13 amino acids. CDR1 and CDR2 from the germline V gene are MNHEY and SMNVEV (reference sequence).

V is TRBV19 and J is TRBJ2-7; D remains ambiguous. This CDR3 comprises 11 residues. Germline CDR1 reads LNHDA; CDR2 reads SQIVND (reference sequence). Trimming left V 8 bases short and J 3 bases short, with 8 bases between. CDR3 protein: CASSNGYEQYF. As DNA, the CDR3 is TGTGCCAGTTCGAACGGCTACGAGCAGTACTTC.

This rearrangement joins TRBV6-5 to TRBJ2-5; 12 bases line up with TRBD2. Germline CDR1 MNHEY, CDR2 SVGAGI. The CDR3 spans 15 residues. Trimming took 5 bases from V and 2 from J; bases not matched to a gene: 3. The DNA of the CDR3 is TGTGCCAGCAGTAGACTAGCGGGAGAACAAGAGACCCAGTACTTC. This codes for CASSRLAGEQETQYF.

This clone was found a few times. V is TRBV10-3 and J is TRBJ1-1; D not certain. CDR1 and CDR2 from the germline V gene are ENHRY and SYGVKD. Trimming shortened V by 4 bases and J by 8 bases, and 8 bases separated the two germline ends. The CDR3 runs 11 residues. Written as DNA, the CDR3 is TGTGCCATCAGTGTGGCGGGCGAAGCTTTCTTT. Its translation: CAISVAGEAFF.

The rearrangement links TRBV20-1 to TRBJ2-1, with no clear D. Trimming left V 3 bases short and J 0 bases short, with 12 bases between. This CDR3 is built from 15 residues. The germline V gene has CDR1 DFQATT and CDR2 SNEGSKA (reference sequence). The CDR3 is CSASFYGSSYNEQFF. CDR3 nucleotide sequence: TGCAGTGCTAGTTTTTACGGGTCCTCCTACAATGAGCAGTTCTTC.

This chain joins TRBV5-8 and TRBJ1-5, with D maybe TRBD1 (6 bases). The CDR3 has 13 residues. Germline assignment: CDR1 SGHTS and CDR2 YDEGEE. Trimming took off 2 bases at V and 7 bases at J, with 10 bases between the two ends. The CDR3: CASSFNREQPQHF. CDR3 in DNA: TGTGCCAGCAGCTTTAACAGGGAGCAGCCCCAGCATTTT.

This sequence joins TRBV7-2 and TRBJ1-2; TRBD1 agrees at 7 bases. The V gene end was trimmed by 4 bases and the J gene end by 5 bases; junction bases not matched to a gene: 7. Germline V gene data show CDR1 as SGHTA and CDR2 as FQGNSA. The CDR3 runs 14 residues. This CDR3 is CASSSLGTAYGYTF. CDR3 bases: TGTGCCAGCAGCTCGCTTGGGACAGCATATGGCTACACCTTC.

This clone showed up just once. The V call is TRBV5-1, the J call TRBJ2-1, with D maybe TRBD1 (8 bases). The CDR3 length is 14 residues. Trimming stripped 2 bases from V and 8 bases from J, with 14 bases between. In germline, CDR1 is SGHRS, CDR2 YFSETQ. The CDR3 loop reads CASSFGQGGDEQFF. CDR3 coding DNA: TGCGCCAGCAGCTTCGGACAGGGAGGGGATGAGCAGTTCTTC.

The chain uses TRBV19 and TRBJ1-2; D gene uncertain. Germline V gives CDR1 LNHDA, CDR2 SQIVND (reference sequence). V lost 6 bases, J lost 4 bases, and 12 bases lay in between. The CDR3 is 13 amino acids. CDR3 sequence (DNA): TGTGCCAGTAGCGAGACACTTTCCTATGGCTACACCTTC. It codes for CASSETLSYGYTF.

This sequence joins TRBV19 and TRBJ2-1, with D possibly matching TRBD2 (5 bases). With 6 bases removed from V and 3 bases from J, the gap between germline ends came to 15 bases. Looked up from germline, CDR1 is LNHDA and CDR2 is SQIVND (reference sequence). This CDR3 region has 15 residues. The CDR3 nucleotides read TGTGCCAGTAGGATCAGCGGAACCCTCTACAATGAGCAGTTCTTC. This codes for CASRISGTLYNEQFF.

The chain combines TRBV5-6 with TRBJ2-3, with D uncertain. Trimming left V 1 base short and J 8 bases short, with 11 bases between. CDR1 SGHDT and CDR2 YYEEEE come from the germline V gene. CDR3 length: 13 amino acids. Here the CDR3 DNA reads TGTGCCAGCAGCTTGATCTCTAGTTCTACGCAGTATTTT. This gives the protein CASSLISSSTQYF. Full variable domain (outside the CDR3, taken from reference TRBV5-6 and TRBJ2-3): DAGVTQSPTHLIKTRGQQVTLRCSPKSGHDTVSWYQQALGQGPQFIFQYYEEEERQRGNFPDRFSGHQFPNYSSELNVNALLLGDSALYLCASSLISSSTQYFGPGTRLTVL.